This T cell receptor (beta chain) was sequenced in a study of T cells after yellow fever vaccination. Study-level information: Some fractions had low cell numbers, and these were prepared with SMART-Seq v4 Ultra Low Input.

Study observations and caveats: It was a weaker secondary response, yet one that peaked faster, at day 5 versus 15. Primary-vaccination clones mostly resurfaced post-booster (about 96% CD4, around 88% CD8).

Universal primer sites and UMIs were introduced during 5'RACE template-switching synthesis of TCR cDNA. TCRdb fed the 5' RACE reads into MiXCR, producing one record per CDR3 protein. This sample carries approximately 150,000 distinct CDR3 sequences, 6.2% of them seen once, and the ten largest clones take roughly 3%. This clonotype was counted ten times or more. Its antigen is unidentified. This CDR3 comprises 16 residues. V shed 0 bases and J shed 3 bases, with 14 bases lying between them. Germline CDR1 and CDR2: SGHTA and FQGTGA. The input for sequencing was CD4+ T cells sorted from PBMCs, taken on the day of the first yellow fever vaccination. V and J are TRBV7-3 and TRBJ2-5; D gene unclear. This clonotype originated in a man aged 18 to 29 who received the YFV17D yellow fever vaccine. CDR3 sequence (DNA): TGTGCCAGCAGCTTAACGGGCTTCACCCCGGAAGAGACCCAGTACTTC. Translation gives CASSLTGFTPEETQYF.